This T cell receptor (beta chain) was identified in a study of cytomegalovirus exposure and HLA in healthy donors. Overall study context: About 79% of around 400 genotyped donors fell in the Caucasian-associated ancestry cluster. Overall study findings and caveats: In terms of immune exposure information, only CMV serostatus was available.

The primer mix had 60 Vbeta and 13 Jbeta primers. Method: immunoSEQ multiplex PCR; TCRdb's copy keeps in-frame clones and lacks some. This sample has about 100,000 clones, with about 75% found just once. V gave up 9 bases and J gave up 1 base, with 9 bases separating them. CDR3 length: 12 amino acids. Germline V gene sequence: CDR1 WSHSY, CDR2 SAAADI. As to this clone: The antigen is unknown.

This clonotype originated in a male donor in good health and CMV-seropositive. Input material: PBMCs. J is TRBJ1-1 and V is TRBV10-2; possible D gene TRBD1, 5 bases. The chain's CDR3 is CASGRGNTEAFF. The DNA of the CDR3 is TGCGCCAGTGGGAGGGGGAACACTGAAGCTTTCTTT.